This T cell receptor (beta chain) was documented in a study of cytomegalovirus exposure and HLA in healthy donors. The PCR was carried out with 60 Vbeta primers and 13 Jbeta primers. Using immunoSEQ multiplex PCR, the repertoire was profiled, and TCRdb retains in-frame clones only, with some absent. The repertoire holds tens of thousands of clones, roughly 74% seen once, with 6.3% in the top ten. The study, taken as a whole, reports: Researchers reported from a later analysis that most CMV-associated TCR beta chains appeared HLA-restricted.

Comments on this clone: Its antigen remains unidentified.

In germline, CDR1 is LNHDA, CDR2 SQIVND (reference sequence). The V end was cut by 7 bases, the J end by 1 base, with 13 bases between. The CDR3 covers 14 residues. This chain uses TRBV19 with TRBJ2-5; possibly TRBD2 for D (6 bases). Sequences were obtained from PBMCs. The receptor comes from a man aged 30 to 39 in good health and CMV-seronegative. CDR3 residues: CASIVGGVQETQYF. For the CDR3, the DNA is TGTGCCAGTATCGTCGGAGGGGTCCAAGAGACCCAGTACTTC.